These 29 T cell receptor beta chains came from one sample sequenced in a study of blood T cell repertoires in COVID-19. TCRdb's copy holds only in-frame clones and misses some; the assay was immunoSEQ multiplex PCR. The sample yields around 370,000 clones, roughly 90% seen once. The sequenced sample consisted of peripheral blood. These receptors originate from an older woman with COVID-19, enrolled during active disease.

The chain joins TRBV28 to TRBJ1-2; 8 bases align to TRBD1. CDR1 MDHEN and CDR2 SYDVKM come from the germline V gene. V shed 3 bases, J shed 4 bases, and the junction held 10 bases outside the gene matches. The CDR3 consists of 16 residues. The DNA for the CDR3 is TGTGCCAGCAGTTTTAGTCCAGGGGGCTCTTTCTATGGCTACACCTTC. Amino acids: CASSFSPGGSFYGYTF.

This rearrangement joins TRBV11-2 to TRBJ2-5; 7 bases align to TRBD2. CDR1 is SGHAT, CDR2 FQNNGV, per germline. The J segment lost 3 bases and the V segment lost 4 bases, leaving 5 bases of the junction unmatched. CDR3 size: 14 residues. CDR3 nucleotide sequence: TGTGCCAGCAGCTCGGGTCTAGCGGAAGAGACCCAGTACTTC. Its translation is CASSSGLAEETQYF.

J is TRBJ2-3 and V is TRBV27, with 9 bases matching TRBD2. With V trimmed by 1 base and J by 1 base, 3 bases remained unmatched. The CDR3 is made up of 16 amino acids. The germline gives CDR1 MNHEY, CDR2 SMNVEV (reference sequence). The CDR3, as DNA: TGTGCCAGCAGTTTATGGCGGGGGGGGCGCACAGATACGCAGTATTTT. This codes for CASSLWRGGRTDTQYF.

The sample holds one count of this clone. The J gene is TRBJ1-2, the V gene TRBV19; 8 bases agree with TRBD1. The CDR3 loop spans 14 amino acids. The germline V gene has CDR1 LNHDA and CDR2 SQIVND (reference sequence). V lost 3 bases, J lost 6 bases, and 6 bases stayed unmatched. The CDR3 DNA is TGTGCCAGTAGTATGGGACAGGCTAAGGATGGCTACACCTTC. Its protein is CASSMGQAKDGYTF.

This clone appeared many times. V gene TRBV13 combines with J gene TRBJ2-1, with 13 bases matching TRBD2. The CDR3 runs 16 residues. V was pared by 4 bases and J by 6 bases, with 6 bases of the junction left unmatched. Germline V lookup: CDR1 PRHDT, CDR2 FYEKMQ (reference sequence). CDR3 sequence: CASSSVTSGGANEQFF. In DNA form, the CDR3 reads TGTGCCAGCAGCTCGGTCACTAGCGGGGGGGCCAATGAGCAGTTCTTC.

The CDR3 loop reads CASSDSGLIVALHF. DNA of the CDR3: TGCGCCAGCAGTGATTCAGGGTTGATAGTAGCCCTCCACTTT. This chain links TRBV10-2 with TRBJ1-6; D might be TRBD1 (5 bases). The CDR3 contains 14 residues. From germline, CDR1 is WSHSY and CDR2 SAAADI. V shed 3 bases and J shed 14 bases, with 17 bases lying between them.

The chain employs TRBV25-1 and TRBJ2-7, with TRBD2 as a possible D gene (5 bases). Trimming removed 1 base at V and 5 bases at J, with 21 bases between. The CDR3 has 17 amino acids. CDR1 and CDR2 from the germline V gene are MGHDK and SYGVNS. The CDR3 protein is CASSELGSKRRGNEQYF. Here the CDR3 DNA reads TGTGCCAGCAGTGAATTGGGTAGCAAGAGGCGAGGGAACGAGCAGTACTTC.

The rearrangement joins TRBV4-1 to TRBJ2-2; D is uncertain. CDR1 MGHRA and CDR2 YSYEKL come from the germline V gene. The CDR3 runs to 16 residues. Between the trimmed V and J ends, which lost 0 bases and 3 bases, there was a span of 11 bases. The CDR3 spells CASSQDLALHTGELFF. The DNA for the CDR3 is TGCGCCAGCAGCCAAGATTTGGCTTTACACACCGGGGAGCTGTTTTTT.

The chain combines TRBV6-6 with TRBJ2-2; 7 bases are shared with TRBD2. This CDR3 is built from 14 residues. Germline V gene lookup returns CDR1 MNHNY and CDR2 SVGAGI (reference sequence). J gave up 6 bases and V 0 bases, and 1 base lay outside the gene matches. CDR3 DNA: TGTGCCAGCAGTTACTCGCTAGCGGCCGGGGAGCTGTTTTTT. Protein sequence: CASSYSLAAGELFF.

This sequence joins TRBV11-2 and TRBJ1-4, with TRBD1 identical over 9 bases. V was clipped by 0 bases and J by 4 bases; unmatched bases: 6. This CDR3 has 17 residues. Per germline, CDR1 SGHAT and CDR2 FQNNGV. CDR3 in amino acids: CASSLDPQGADNEKLFF. CDR3 sequence (DNA): TGTGCCAGCAGCTTAGATCCACAGGGGGCAGATAATGAAAAACTGTTTTTT.

This chain joins TRBV5-1 and TRBJ2-7; 9 bases line up with TRBD2. J lost 3 bases, V lost 2 bases, and 6 bases had no gene match. Looked up from germline, CDR1 is SGHRS and CDR2 is YFSETQ. The length of the CDR3 is 15 residues. DNA for the CDR3: TGCGCCAGCAGCTTACTAGCGGGCCCAAACTACGAGCAGTACTTC. Its protein is CASSLLAGPNYEQYF.

V usage is TRBV5-4 and J usage is TRBJ2-5, with 9 bases fitting TRBD1. CDR3 length equals 17 residues. With V trimmed by 5 bases and J by 2 bases, 13 bases remained unmatched. CDR1 and CDR2 from the germline V gene are SGHNT and YYREEE (reference sequence). The DNA of the CDR3 is TGTGCCAGCAGTCTACAGGGGGCGGACATTGGGCAAGAGACCCAGTACTTC. Translating gives CASSLQGADIGQETQYF.

The chain is built from TRBV28 and TRBJ1-6; tentative D call: TRBD1 (5 bases). Germline CDR1 reads MDHEN; CDR2 reads SYDVKM. The CDR3 spans 16 residues. V was cut by 5 bases and J by 3 bases, with 14 bases left in between. The DNA for the CDR3 is TGTGCCAGCAGTCAGGGCAGGATCAACTATAATTCACCCCTCCACTTT. As protein: CASSQGRINYNSPLHF.

Concerning this clone: This same CDR3 is encoded by further DNA sequences in the sample. This chain links TRBV4-1 with TRBJ1-3; D is undetermined. The CDR3 runs to 14 residues. V lost 2 bases to trimming and J lost 1 base, with 6 bases between them. Germline V gene sequence: CDR1 MGHRA, CDR2 YSYEKL. CDR3: CASSQPRSGNTIYF. Here the CDR3 DNA reads TGCGCCAGCAGCCAACCCAGGTCTGGAAACACCATATATTTT.

This rearrangement joins TRBV5-1 to TRBJ1-2, with 10 positions matching TRBD1. The junction had 8 bases not matched to a gene; V was cut back by 3 bases and J by 6 bases. Germline CDR1 is SGHRS and CDR2 is YFSETQ. This CDR3 is 15 amino acids long. The CDR3 DNA follows: TGCGCCAGCAGCTCTTACCCGGGACAGGGGAATGGCTACACCTTC. This codes for CASSSYPGQGNGYTF. The full variable domain, completed using reference TRBV5-1 and TRBJ1-2, is KAGVTQTPRYLIKTRGQQVTLSCSPISGHRSVSWYQQTPGQGLQFLFEYFSETQRNKGNFPGRFSGRQFSNSRSEMNVSTLELGDSALYLCASSSYPGQGNGYTFGSGTRLTVV.

The V call is TRBV27, the J call TRBJ1-2; weak D call: TRBD1 (5 bases). Germline V gives CDR1 MNHEY, CDR2 SMNVEV (reference sequence). Trimming removed 6 bases from V and 6 bases from J, with 11 bases in between. This CDR3 has 12 residues. CDR3 coding DNA: TGTGCCAGCAGGGGGAGGGGAGATGGCTACACCTTC. The encoded protein is CASRGRGDGYTF.

The chain combines TRBV6-1 with TRBJ1-6; no definite D call. V lost 0 bases and J 7 bases, leaving 13 bases between the germline ends. The length of the CDR3 is 16 residues. The germline V gene encodes CDR1 MNHNS and CDR2 SASEGT. The CDR3 nucleotides are TGTGCCAGCAGTGAAGCGGCCGGAGCCTTAAATTCACCCCTCCACTTT. It codes for CASSEAAGALNSPLHF.

This sequence joins TRBV12-3 or TRBV12-4 and TRBJ1-1; tentative D call: TRBD1 (6 bases). V lost 6 bases and J lost 2, with 10 bases in between. The CDR3 totals 13 residues. DNA for the CDR3: TGTGCCAGCAGAGGGACATTAAACACTGAAGCTTTCTTT. It specifies CASRGTLNTEAFF.

This clone was detected only once. V and J are TRBV6-5 and TRBJ1-6, with D perhaps matching TRBD1 (6 bases). This CDR3 contains 11 residues. Germline values: CDR1 MNHEY, CDR2 SVGAGI. CDR3 nucleotide sequence: TGTGCTACAGGGTGGAATTCACCCCTCCACTTT. It yields the protein CATGWNSPLHF.

The chain combines TRBV27 with TRBJ1-1, with D hard to call. This CDR3 is 13 amino acids long. Trimming pared 6 bases from V and 5 bases from J, leaving 13 bases between. Germline V lookup: CDR1 MNHEY, CDR2 SMNVEV (reference sequence). The CDR3 DNA reads TGTGCCAGCAGAATGACCGGGTTGACTGAAGCTTTCTTT. Encoded protein: CASRMTGLTEAFF.

This clone has a handful of counts. The CDR3 DNA sequence: TGTGCCAGCTCAAACGGCGAGCAGTACTTC. It is translated as CASSNGEQYF. The V gene is TRBV12-3 or TRBV12-4, the J gene TRBJ2-7, with D uncertain. The CDR3 sequence is 10 residues long. V shed 8 bases and J shed 6 bases, with 8 bases lying between them.

The chain combines TRBV7-9 with TRBJ2-3; maybe TRBD2 (6 bases). With 5 bases removed from V and 2 bases from J, the gap between germline ends came to 11 bases. CDR1 and CDR2 (germline): SEHNR, FQNEAQ (reference sequence). The CDR3 has 14 amino acids. CDR3 protein: CASSKDYNTDTQYF. The CDR3 DNA sequence: TGTGCCAGCAGCAAGGACTACAACACAGATACGCAGTATTTT.

The rearrangement links TRBV25-1 to TRBJ1-2; TRBD1 agrees at 11 bases. There are 13 residues in the CDR3. Germline CDR1 MGHDK, CDR2 SYGVNS. V shed 10 bases, J shed 2 bases, and the junction held 3 bases outside the gene matches. The CDR3 nucleotides are TGTGCCACTCGGACAGGGGGCAACTATGGCTACACCTTC. Translating it yields CATRTGGNYGYTF.

V gene TRBV25-1 combines with J gene TRBJ1-1, with unresolved D. The length of the CDR3 is 13 residues. Germline loops: CDR1 MGHDK, CDR2 SYGVNS. The V end lost 5 bases, the J end lost 1 base, and 8 bases lay between the germline ends. CDR3 loop: CASSRFPNTEAFF. The CDR3 bases are TGTGCCAGCAGTCGGTTCCCGAACACTGAAGCTTTCTTT.

This clone was detected a few times. The CDR3 loop reads CASSLRGRQTNTGELFF. Written as DNA, the CDR3 is TGTGCCAGCAGCTTGAGAGGGCGGCAGACGAACACCGGGGAGCTGTTTTTT. The rearrangement links TRBV5-4 to TRBJ2-2; a weak D match, TRBD2 (5 bases). Between the trimmed V and J ends, which lost 1 base and 0 bases, there was a span of 13 bases. The CDR3 is 17 amino acids. The germline gives CDR1 SGHNT, CDR2 YYREEE (reference sequence).

V is TRBV3-1 (or the pseudogene TRBV3-2) and J is TRBJ1-6; maybe TRBD1 (6 bases). Germline V gene data show CDR1 as LGHDT and CDR2 as YNNKEL (reference sequence). The CDR3 runs 16 residues. V dropped 4 bases and J dropped 0 bases, with 10 bases sitting between them. In DNA form, the CDR3 reads TGTGCCAGCAGCCGAACAGGGACCTCCTATAATTCACCCCTCCACTTT. The encoded protein is CASSRTGTSYNSPLHF.

CDR3 in DNA: TGCGCCAGCACCCAAAGGGGTGGGGGGTCAACTGAAGCTTTCTTT. It encodes CASTQRGGGSTEAFF. The V and J genes are TRBV5-1 and TRBJ1-1, with D perhaps matching TRBD1 (5 bases). This CDR3 has 15 amino acids. The V gene's germline CDR1 is SGHRS and CDR2 YFSETQ. Between the trimmed V and J ends, which lost 6 bases and 5 bases, there was a span of 20 bases.

This clone was counted only a few times. This chain joins TRBV18 and TRBJ1-1, with D perhaps TRBD1 (6 bases). This CDR3 is built from 14 residues. Per germline, CDR1 KGHSH and CDR2 LQKENI. Trimming took off 4 bases at V and 3 bases at J, with 12 bases between the two ends. Written as DNA, the CDR3 is TGTGCCAGCTCACGAAACAGGGAAGACACTGAAGCTTTCTTT. This codes for CASSRNREDTEAFF.

V gene TRBV13 combines with J gene TRBJ2-7; D gene ambiguous. The CDR3 contains 14 residues. Germline values: CDR1 PRHDT, CDR2 FYEKMQ (reference sequence). V shed 0 bases and J shed 2 bases, with 8 bases lying between them. The CDR3 spells CASSLGGRTYEQYF. The DNA of the CDR3 is TGTGCCAGCAGCTTAGGTGGCCGTACCTACGAGCAGTACTTC.